This TCR beta chain originates from a study of blood T cell repertoires in COVID-19. Overall study: The origin of the acute and convalescent COVID-19 samples was the United States, Italy and Spain. Sample material is recorded as cDNA or gDNA derived from T cells, B-cell-depleted T cells, or PBMCs.

Authors' analysis steps: Amplification of reference gene primers was used by the study to estimate nucleated cell counts. Profiling relied on immunoSEQ multiplex PCR, and the TCRdb table lists in-frame clones only, not all of them. Clone size and the V and J calls come from that table; the DNA yielded D and trimming. The data contain 110,000 to 150,000 clones, over 70% of them singletons. The length of the CDR3 is 15 residues. V was clipped by 6 bases and J by 10 bases; unmatched bases: 10. CDR1 and CDR2 (germline): MNHEY, SMNVEV (reference sequence). The chain couples TRBV27 to TRBJ1-6; 9 nucleotides match TRBD1. The material sequenced was peripheral blood. The TCR comes from a woman aged 60-70 years with acute or convalescent COVID-19. The DNA of the CDR3 is TGTGCCAGCAGCCCGGAGGGACAGGGTTACTCACCCCTCCACTTT. This codes for CASSPEGQGYSPLHF.